Reported below is one TCR beta chain. Its target is unknown. Healthy nonsmoking adults and healthy children aged roughly 15-56 months donated peripheral blood. TCRdb's copy holds only in-frame clones and misses some; the assay was immunoSEQ multiplex PCR. The sample includes roughly 5,000 clones, 95% to 98% of them seen just once. This specimen belongs to a study of naive CD8 T cells in extremely preterm neonates. Study results and caveats: Preterm neonates shared more CDR3 nucleotide sequences (around 2.7%) than older groups. Compared with all age groups, preterm neonates showed less repertoire richness.

Germline CDR1 reads MNHEY; CDR2 reads SMNVEV (reference sequence). The CDR3 covers 15 residues. This receptor was taken from a human donor in good health. The chain couples TRBV27 to TRBJ2-5, with 8 bases aligning to TRBD2. The better agreement between TRBJ2-7 and the DNA end casts doubt on the J call. Sequenced: naive CD8+ T cells from blood. CDR3 sequence (DNA): TGTGCCAGCAGTCCCACCCGGGGGGGTGTTGGCGAGCAGTACTTC. It codes for CASSPTRGGVGEQYF.